This TCR beta chain was documented in a study of control samples from healthy donors and cancer patients (dated by TCRdb to about 2020). The method behind the library was the immunoSEQ multiplex PCR assay. TCRdb retrieved this table from immuneACCESS and kept in-frame rearrangements only. Not all clones are present; in checked studies, unresolved V genes account for under half, and no reason is known for the remainder. The sample table lists fewer than 250,000 clones, 90% to 95% of them with a count of one. The ten biggest clones cover roughly 1.9% of the sample. Reading from cysteine to phenylalanine, the CDR3 counts 16 amino acids. The retained sequence is limited to the CDR3, 48 bases, with the frame set at the first base. Germline trimming amounts to 1 base on V and 8 bases on J, with 10 as the count of junction bases outside the gene matches. Based on the germline V gene, the CDR1 and CDR2 sequences are SGHTA and FQGNSA.

About this clone: The clone's antigen remains unknown. No clone much larger than this one lies a single base away; base qualities are absent.

This sequence was found in a man aged 30 to 39 in good health. The sequencing input was blood. This chain joins TRBV7-2 to TRBJ1-5, and 8 junctional nucleotides match TRBD1. CDR3 region: CASSLVGTGRREPQHF. The sequenced DNA: TGTGCCAGCAGCTTAGTTGGGACAGGTAGGAGGGAGCCCCAGCATTTT. Extended through the reference TRBV7-2 and TRBJ1-5 proteins, this CDR3 yields the full variable domain: GAGVSQSPSNKVTEKGKDVELRCDPISGHTALYWYRQSLGQGLEFLIYFQGNSAPDKSGLPSDRFSAERTGGSVSTLTIQRTQQEDSAVYLCASSLVGTGRREPQHFGDGTRLSIL.